This T cell receptor (beta chain) was profiled in a study of T-cell memory formation after mild COVID-19. Study-wide points: Largely, contracting CD4+ clones fell within CM and EM, and contracting CD8+ clones within EMRA.

The CDR3 runs to 15 residues. The V gene end was trimmed by 11 bases and the J gene end by 7 bases; junction bases not matched to a gene: 16. The V gene's germline CDR1 is SGHVS and CDR2 FNYEAQ. In this sample, this clonotype turned up once. Its cognate antigen is unknown. TCR alpha and TCR beta cDNA libraries carrying sample barcodes and UMIs were produced by 5'RACE using constant-segment primers. TCRdb independently ran MiXCR on the 5' RACE reads; one entry per CDR3 protein. This sample carries under 200,000 distinct CDR3 sequences, approximately 12% of them seen once, and the ten largest clones take approximately 3.3%.

The receptor's source is a man younger than 35 who had mild COVID-19 (a few samples of this study predate the infection). Cell type and time point are not known. The chain combines TRBV7-6 with TRBJ1-5; 8 bases match TRBD1. Sequenced input: PBMCs or a T cell subset sorted from them (not recorded which). CDR3 amino acids: CALGGQGSLGQPQHF. The CDR3 DNA is TGTGCCCTAGGAGGACAGGGCTCGTTAGGACAGCCCCAGCATTTT. The variable domain in full, with the rest retrieved from reference TRBV7-6 and TRBJ1-5, is GAGVSQSPRYKVTKRGQDVALRCDPISGHVSLYWYRQALGQGPEFLTYFNYEAQQDKSGLPNDRFSAERPEGSISTLTIQRTEQRDSAMYRCALGGQGSLGQPQHFGDGTRLSIL.